The next 14 T cell receptor beta chains were all read from a single sample in a study of cytomegalovirus exposure and HLA in healthy donors. The PCR employed 60 Vbeta primers together with 13 Jbeta primers. Libraries were prepared by immunoSEQ multiplex PCR; TCRdb keeps only in-frame clonotypes and omits some of them. The data contain some 130,000 clones, around 77% of them singletons. The sequenced sample consisted of PBMCs. The receptors stem from a man aged 25 to 40 in good health and CMV-seronegative.

V and J are TRBV4-1 and TRBJ1-1; D is ambiguous. Trimming took 3 bases from V and 6 from J, leaving 14 bases between them. In germline, CDR1 is MGHRA, CDR2 YSYEKL. The CDR3 is made up of 14 amino acids. CDR3 in DNA: TGCGCCAGCAGCCATGGTGGCGGGGTAGCTGAAGCTTTCTTT. It specifies CASSHGGGVAEAFF.

The rearrangement joins TRBV4-1 to TRBJ2-7, with 7 positions matching TRBD2. J gave up 6 bases and V 0 bases, and 8 bases lay outside the gene matches. The CDR3 is made up of 15 amino acids. CDR1 is MGHRA, CDR2 YSYEKL, per germline. The CDR3 loop reads CASSQDWTSHSEQYF. CDR3 DNA: TGCGCCAGCAGCCAAGATTGGACTAGTCACTCCGAGCAGTACTTC.

This clone appeared once. This chain connects TRBV6-5 to TRBJ1-1; TRBD1 agrees at 10 bases. Germline-derived CDR1 and CDR2 are MNHEY and SVGAGI. The CDR3 sequence is 15 residues long. V lost 6 bases and J lost 6; bases outside the gene matches: 10. In DNA, the CDR3 is TGTGCCAGCAGACAGTCCGGACAGGGGGGTTCTGAAGCTTTCTTT. This translates into CASRQSGQGGSEAFF.

This chain links TRBV6-1 with TRBJ2-7; 8 nucleotides line up with TRBD1. Trimming took 5 bases from V and 0 from J; bases not matched to a gene: 3. This CDR3 contains 14 residues. Germline-derived CDR1 and CDR2 are MNHNS and SASEGT. The CDR3 sequence is CASSTDRVSYEQYF. CDR3 nucleotides: TGTGCCAGCAGTACGGACAGGGTCTCCTACGAGCAGTACTTC.

The chain carries TRBV7-6 and TRBJ2-5, with 13 bases lining up with TRBD2. This CDR3 region has 15 residues. The J segment lost 4 bases and the V segment lost 1 base, leaving 0 bases of the junction unmatched. Germline CDR1 and CDR2: SGHVS and FNYEAQ. The CDR3 is CASSLGTSGRETQYF. The DNA for the CDR3 is TGTGCCAGCAGCTTAGGGACTAGCGGGAGAGAGACCCAGTACTTC.

This clone has only a few counts. J is TRBJ2-1 and V is TRBV13, with 10 bases matching TRBD1. CDR3 length equals 16 residues. V shed 0 bases and J 5 bases; nucleotides not matched to a gene: 4. Germline V gene sequence: CDR1 PRHDT, CDR2 FYEKMQ (reference sequence). DNA for the CDR3: TGTGCCAGCAGCTTAGGCCTAGGACAGGGGGACAATGAGCAGTTCTTC. Translated, it gives CASSLGLGQGDNEQFF. The entire variable domain, with the rest obtained from reference TRBV13 and TRBJ2-1, is as follows: AAGVIQSPRHLIKEKRETATLKCYPIPRHDTVYWYQQGPGQDPQFLISFYEKMQSDKGSIPDRFSAQQFSDYHSELNMSSLELGDSALYFCASSLGLGQGDNEQFFGPGTRLTVL.

The rearrangement links TRBV7-9 to TRBJ2-3; 9 bases agree with TRBD1. The CDR3 sequence is 14 residues long. In germline, CDR1 is SEHNR, CDR2 FQNEAQ (reference sequence). J lost 6 bases, V lost 6 bases, and 7 bases had no gene match. The CDR3 coding sequence is TGTGCCAGCAGGACAGGGGGTTTAATGGATACGCAGTATTTT. This sequence encodes CASRTGGLMDTQYF.

This clone was seen more than once but under ten times. The chain joins TRBV7-2 to TRBJ1-5; TRBD1 might be the D (6 bases). The germline V and J ends were trimmed by 4 bases and 2 bases, with 9 bases remaining between them. This CDR3 region has 14 residues. Germline assignment: CDR1 SGHTA and CDR2 FQGNSA. CDR3 DNA sequence: TGTGCCAGCAGCTGGGACATAGGCAATCAGCCCCAGCATTTT. Residues: CASSWDIGNQPQHF.

The rearrangement joins TRBV5-4 to TRBJ2-2; TRBD1 aligns across 7 bases. The CDR3 loop spans 16 amino acids. V was clipped by 1 base and J by 5 bases; unmatched bases: 8. Germline V gene data show CDR1 as SGHNT and CDR2 as YYREEE (reference sequence). The CDR3 bases are TGTGCCAGCAGCTTGAAACAGGGGAGATGGACCGGGGAGCTGTTTTTT. Translated, it gives CASSLKQGRWTGELFF.

The chain uses TRBV2 and TRBJ1-5, with D possibly being TRBD1 (6 bases). CDR3 size: 15 residues. Looked up from germline, CDR1 is SNHLY and CDR2 is FYNNEI. V dropped 8 bases and J dropped 2 bases, with 16 bases sitting between them. The CDR3 loop reads CASRRGALGNQPQHF. For the CDR3, the DNA is TGTGCCAGCCGGCGGGGGGCCCTCGGCAATCAGCCCCAGCATTTT.

The chain recombines TRBV7-8 with TRBJ2-5; D possibly corresponds to TRBD2 (7 bases). Trimming pared 3 bases from V and 5 bases from J, leaving 22 bases between. CDR3 length equals 17 residues. CDR1 is SGHVS and CDR2 is FQNEAQ in the germline V gene. CDR3 loop: CASSFKGGAGSGETQYF. The CDR3 DNA reads TGTGCCAGCAGCTTCAAGGGGGGAGCGGGGAGCGGGGAGACCCAGTACTTC.

The chain joins TRBV30 to TRBJ2-1, with 11 bases that match TRBD2. V gave up 2 bases and J gave up 7 bases; unmatched junction bases: 10. The CDR3 is 16 residues long. Per the germline V gene, CDR1 is GTSNPN and CDR2 is SVGIG (reference sequence). The CDR3 spells CAWSPRTSGLGNEQFF. The CDR3 DNA sequence: TGTGCCTGGAGTCCGCGGACTAGCGGGCTGGGGAATGAGCAGTTCTTC.

The CDR3 nucleotides read TGCGCCAGCAGCCAAGATCGTAACAGGGATCTCGAGACCCAGTACTTC. This sequence encodes CASSQDRNRDLETQYF. The genes are TRBV4-1 and TRBJ2-5, with a tentative D call TRBD1 (6 bases). This CDR3 contains 16 residues. V dropped 0 bases and J dropped 5 bases, with 16 bases sitting between them. Germline lookup yields CDR1 MGHRA and CDR2 YSYEKL.

This clone was detected a few times. The V call is TRBV6-4, the J call TRBJ2-5; 7 bases align to TRBD1. Germline CDR1 MRHNA, CDR2 SNTAGT. V lost 9 bases to trimming and J lost 1 base; unmatched junction nucleotides: 5. The CDR3 extends over 13 amino acids. CDR3 region: CAREDRSQETQYF. The CDR3 DNA reads as TGTGCCAGAGAGGACAGGAGCCAAGAGACCCAGTACTTC.